This T cell receptor (beta chain) was obtained from a study of T cell responses to AZD1222 COVID-19 vaccine. The overall study: Investigators merged groups given second doses at roughly 4 or roughly 12 weeks. Findings and limits, study-wide: White British ancestry dominated among donors, who included more females, and clonal diversity was possibly underestimated. Vaccine-associated CD4 TCRs ranged over spike, dominating at 160-218 and 743-854.

Profiled with immunoSEQ multiplex PCR; TCRdb holds only in-frame clones, not every one. The sample gives about 150,000 clones, about 87% of which show up once; less than 3.5% is in the top ten. Turning to this clone: What it binds is unknown.

With 6 bases removed from V and 8 bases from J, the gap between germline ends came to 8 bases. Germline V gene sequence: CDR1 MNHEY, CDR2 SVGEGT. This CDR3 region has 11 residues. The source was peripheral blood, collected on day 0 of AZD1222 vaccination. The V call is TRBV6-2 or TRBV6-3, the J call TRBJ2-1; D gene uncertain. The receptor's source is an adult in good health. The CDR3 loop reads CASSFGHEQFF. In DNA, the CDR3 is TGTGCCAGCAGCTTTGGCCATGAGCAGTTCTTC.